This TCR beta chain was identified during a study of cytomegalovirus exposure and HLA in healthy donors. Findings and limits, study-wide: Available immune exposure information was restricted to CMV serostatus only.

The study ran its PCR with 60 Vbeta and 13 Jbeta primers. Repertoires were generated with immunoSEQ multiplex PCR, while TCRdb's copy carries only in-frame clones and drops some. The table shows some 130,000 clones, with 81% occurring only once. Germline CDR1 and CDR2: LGHNA and YSLEER. The V end lost 1 base, the J end lost 4 bases, and 13 bases lay between the germline ends. The CDR3 spans 15 residues. The sample holds a few counts of this clone. Its matching antigen is unknown. Material for sequencing was PBMCs. The receptor was derived from a man younger than 35 in good health and CMV-seronegative. This chain joins TRBV4-3 and TRBJ1-1; no reliable D call. The CDR3 loop reads CASSQVGGLGTEAFF. CDR3 sequence (DNA): TGCGCCAGCAGCCAAGTCGGAGGGTTGGGCACTGAAGCTTTCTTT.